These 17 T cell receptor beta chains originate from one sample sequenced in a study of T cells in Graves' hyperthyroidism and ophthalmopathy. Amplified TCR beta CDR3 regions derived from RNA transcripts. TCR CDR3 regions were first amplified by RT-PCR with HTBI primers. One entry per CDR3 protein results from TCRdb running MiXCR on the multiplex PCR reads. The repertoire has hundreds of thousands of distinct CDR3 sequences, 12% to 15% of them found once; the top ten carry roughly 10%. The specimen sequenced was blood. The receptors were gathered from a young woman with Graves' hyperthyroidism.

The table lists this clonotype with many counts. This rearrangement joins TRBV5-4 to TRBJ2-3, with 8 positions matching TRBD2. In germline, CDR1 is SGHNT, CDR2 YYREEE (reference sequence). Trimming cost V 4 bases and J 4 bases; bases outside gene matches: 11. The CDR3 length is 16 residues. CDR3 in amino acids: CASSPPRQAGADTQYF. The DNA of the CDR3 is TGTGCCAGCAGCCCCCCTAGGCAAGCGGGAGCAGATACGCAGTATTTT.

The V and J genes are TRBV12-3 or TRBV12-4 and TRBJ2-2; D gene unclear. CDR3 length: 13 residues. Trimming stripped 2 bases from V and 8 bases from J, with 9 bases between. CDR3 nucleotides: TGTGCCAGCAGTTTAATCAAAGGGGGGGAGCTGTTTTTT. It specifies CASSLIKGGELFF.

In its sample, this clonotype was seen many times. The rearrangement joins TRBV7-2 to TRBJ2-1, with 7 bases matching TRBD1. The germline V gene encodes CDR1 SGHTA and CDR2 FQGNSA. CDR3 length: 15 amino acids. V lost 3 bases, J lost 7 bases, and 9 bases stayed unmatched. For the CDR3, the DNA is TGTGCCAGCAGCTTTGGAGACAGGGTAGGAAATGAGCAGTTCTTC. Translated, it gives CASSFGDRVGNEQFF.

V is TRBV6-1 and J is TRBJ1-3; 7 nucleotides match TRBD1. Germline CDR1 reads MNHNS; CDR2 reads SASEGT. CDR3 length: 16 amino acids. J was trimmed by 3 bases and V by 3 bases; bases with no gene match: 8. The CDR3 reads CASSDQQGNFGNTIYF. CDR3 nucleotide sequence: TGTGCCAGCAGTGACCAACAGGGGAATTTTGGAAACACCATATATTTT.

The chain joins TRBV28 to TRBJ2-1; 9 positions match TRBD2. V shed 5 bases, J shed 10 bases, and the junction held 15 bases outside the gene matches. Germline lookup yields CDR1 MDHEN and CDR2 SYDVKM. The CDR3 has 16 amino acids. In nucleotides, the CDR3 is TGTGCCAGCAGTCGGAGTAGCGCGGGAGGGGGATGGGAGCAGTTCTTC. Its protein product is CASSRSSAGGGWEQFF.

This clonotype came up many times. V is TRBV3-1 and J is TRBJ1-1, with 7 bases fitting TRBD1. V dropped 3 bases and J dropped 10; count of bases not matched to a gene: 8. The length of the CDR3 is 13 residues. CDR1 and CDR2 from the germline V gene are LGHDT and YNNKEL (reference sequence). The CDR3 reads CASSHRTGGRAFF. CDR3 coding DNA: TGTGCCAGCAGCCACAGGACAGGAGGGCGAGCTTTCTTT. Full variable domain (outside the CDR3, taken from reference TRBV3-1 and TRBJ1-1): DTAVSQTPKYLVTQMGNDKSIKCEQNLGHDTMYWYKQDSKKFLKIMFSYNNKELIINETVPNRFSPKSPDKAHLNLHINSLELGDSAVYFCASSHRTGGRAFFGQGTRLTVV.

This clonotype occurred a few times. V usage is TRBV10-1 and J usage is TRBJ2-1; TRBD2 matches 7 bases. CDR3 length: 18 residues. J was trimmed by 0 bases and V by 2 bases; bases with no gene match: 10. Germline V gene sequence: CDR1 WNHNN, CDR2 SYGVQD (reference sequence). CDR3 sequence reads: CASSERRLADFSYNEQFF. CDR3 sequence (DNA): TGCGCCAGCAGTGAGCGCCGGCTAGCGGATTTCTCCTACAATGAGCAGTTCTTC.

The rearrangement links TRBV7-3 to TRBJ2-3; D uncertain. Germline V gene sequence: CDR1 SGHTA, CDR2 FQGTGA. The CDR3 is 14 amino acids. V dropped 0 bases and J dropped 8 bases, with 12 bases sitting between them. CDR3 sequence (DNA): TGTGCCAGCAGCTTAACACGGGCAGACGGTACGCAGTATTTT. Its translation: CASSLTRADGTQYF.

This clonotype occurred many times. The rearrangement joins TRBV28 to TRBJ1-1; D not resolved. The CDR3 consists of 12 residues. CDR1 is MDHEN, CDR2 SYDVKM, per germline. V lost 5 bases, J lost 3 bases, and 7 bases lay in between. The CDR3 nucleotides are TGTGCCAGCAGTCAGCGTCACACTGAAGCTTTCTTT. It yields the protein CASSQRHTEAFF.

This clonotype was seen ten or more times. This rearrangement joins TRBV7-3 to TRBJ2-1, with D possibly TRBD2 on 5 matching bases. The CDR3 is 14 amino acids. Trimming removed 2 bases from V and 10 bases from J, with 15 bases in between. In germline, CDR1 is SGHTA, CDR2 FQGTGA. The DNA for the CDR3 is TGTGCCAGCAGCTTACGGCCTTCGGGGAACGAGCAGTTCTTC. This codes for CASSLRPSGNEQFF. The full variable domain, rest sourced from reference TRBV7-3 and TRBJ2-1, is GAGVSQTPSNKVTEKGKYVELRCDPISGHTALYWYRQSLGQGPEFLIYFQGTGAADDSGLPNDRFFAVRPEGSVSTLKIQRTERGDSAVYLCASSLRPSGNEQFFGPGTRLTVL.

The V call is TRBV12-5, the J call TRBJ2-1, with a possible D match to TRBD2 (5 bases). The CDR3 has 14 residues. V lost 2 bases and J 8 bases, leaving 13 bases between the germline ends. Germline V gene sequence: CDR1 LGHNT, CDR2 FRNRAP. CDR3 region: CASGLTRRSDEQFF. Written as DNA, the CDR3 is TGTGCTAGTGGTTTGACGCGGAGGTCCGATGAGCAGTTCTTC.

There are a few counts of this clonotype. This may come from a read error, since a much larger clone is one base off. The rearrangement uses TRBV28 and TRBJ2-7; TRBD2 is a possible D gene (7 bases). Germline CDR1 reads MDHEN; CDR2 reads SYDVKM. The CDR3 has 14 amino acids. DNA of the CDR3: TGTGCCAGCCAGCGGGGACATAGCTCCTACGAGCGGTACTTC. This codes for CASQRGHSSYERYF.

This clonotype was seen many times. This rearrangement joins TRBV14 to TRBJ2-1; possibly TRBD2 for D (6 bases). The V gene lost 4 bases and the J gene lost 3 bases, with 16 bases spanning the gap. CDR3 length: 16 residues. Germline-derived CDR1 and CDR2 are SGHDN and FVKESK. CDR3 sequence (DNA): TGTGCCAGCAGCCTCGGGGGTACAGCCTACTACAATGAGCAGTTCTTC. Translated, it gives CASSLGGTAYYNEQFF.

This clonotype was detected a few times. The genes are TRBV11-2 and TRBJ2-3; D might be TRBD1 (6 bases). Trimming left V 3 bases short and J 6 bases short, with 16 bases between. CDR3 size: 15 residues. CDR1 is SGHAT, CDR2 FQNNGV, per germline. The CDR3 DNA sequence: TGTGCCAGCAGCTTCTCTGGGACAAAAGGGGATACGCAGTATTTT. Its translation is CASSFSGTKGDTQYF.

The rearrangement joins TRBV7-9 to TRBJ1-1; D uncertain. Per the germline V gene, CDR1 is SEHNR and CDR2 is FQNEAQ (reference sequence). The ends were cut back, 5 bases at V and 6 bases at J, with 10 bases in the middle. The CDR3 loop spans 12 amino acids. The CDR3: CASSPSFPEAFF. The CDR3 region has the DNA TGTGCCAGCAGCCCGAGCTTTCCTGAAGCTTTCTTT.

This clonotype turned up a few times. The chain is built from TRBV6-1 and TRBJ1-1; no reliable D call. V was clipped by 10 bases and J by 7 bases, with 13 bases between them. Germline values: CDR1 MNHNS, CDR2 SASEGT. CDR3 length equals 11 residues. CDR3 in amino acids: CATLETGEAFF. CDR3 DNA sequence: TGTGCCACCCTCGAGACTGGTGAAGCTTTCTTT.

This clonotype was counted at least ten times. In DNA form, the CDR3 reads TGTGCCAGCAGCTTAGAGACTGAGCAGTTCTTC. Translating gives CASSLETEQFF. The V call is TRBV11-2, the J call TRBJ2-1; unclear D gene. The CDR3 is 11 amino acids. Deletions cut 0 bases from V and 9 bases from J, with 3 bases between. Germline V CDR1 and CDR2: SGHAT, FQNNGV.